This TCR beta chain came from a study of T cells in tuberculosis. Indicated time point: new active TB diagnosis, blood taken before or within 7 days of starting treatment. With 6 bases removed from V and 4 bases from J, the gap between germline ends came to 24 bases. The CDR3 consists of 18 residues. Looked up from germline, CDR1 is KGHSH and CDR2 is LQKENI. The assay was immunoSEQ multiplex PCR, and TCRdb's table has in-frame clones only and misses some. The sample lists some 49,000 clones, about 95% occurring once. This clonotype originated in an adult with tuberculosis. Sequenced material: PBMCs, taken at tuberculosis diagnosis. The chain recombines TRBV18 with TRBJ1-4; tentative D call: TRBD1 (5 bases). The CDR3 is CASSPEPLKRGHNEKLFF. CDR3 DNA sequence: TGTGCCAGCTCGCCGGAACCCCTCAAACGAGGACATAATGAAAAACTGTTTTTT.